This T cell receptor beta chain derives from a study of STAT3 mutations in large granular lymphocyte leukemia. Assay used: immunoSEQ multiplex PCR; TCRdb lists only in-frame clones, some missing. This sample yields 15,000 to 17,000 clones, of which around 90% are seen a single time; roughly 8.7% belongs to the top ten. Regarding the study as a whole: Every T-LGLL patient had at least one immunodominant TCRbeta clonotype.

V shed 5 bases and J shed 6 bases, with 10 bases lying between them. The CDR3 runs to 11 residues. Germline CDR1 DFQATT, CDR2 SNEGSKA (reference sequence). A remark on this clone: What it binds is unknown.

The sequencing sample was made of peripheral blood mononuclear cells. The receptor's source is a woman between 50 and 59 years old with T-cell large granular lymphocyte leukemia. Some clones in this sample may be carry-over from other donors' samples. The V gene is TRBV20-1, the J gene TRBJ1-1; unclear D gene. The DNA for the CDR3 is TGCAGTGCTTATAAATACGCTGAAGCTTTCTTT. It is translated as CSAYKYAEAFF.